Listed here are 12 T cell receptor beta chains from one sample, sequenced in a study of shared clonotypes between healthy human individuals. CD8 cells regarded as naive lacked CD45RO, were positively chosen for CCR7, and omitted terminally differentiated effector memory CD45RA+ cells. Clones were sequenced by immunoSEQ multiplex PCR, and TCRdb holds only the in-frame ones, with some missing. The sample shows approximately 810,000 clones, more than 85% of them seen only once. The sample taken for sequencing was naive CD8+ T cells sorted from blood. These receptors were obtained from a man aged 25 to 40 in good health.

The genes are TRBV27 and TRBJ1-4; TRBD1 agrees at 7 bases. Trimming at V came to 2 bases and at J to 6 bases, leaving 3 bases not matched to a gene. This CDR3 is built from 14 residues. Germline CDR1 is MNHEY and CDR2 is SMNVEV (reference sequence). CDR3 sequence reads: CASSLIGGDEKLFF. The CDR3 DNA is TGTGCCAGCAGTTTAATAGGGGGCGATGAAAAACTGTTTTTT.

This clone was found once. The chain joins TRBV29-1 to TRBJ2-5; perhaps D is TRBD1 or TRBD2 (6 bases each). The CDR3 loop spans 16 amino acids. CDR1 SQVTM and CDR2 ANQGSEA come from the germline V gene. With 4 bases removed from V and 5 bases from J, the gap between germline ends came to 23 bases. In DNA form, the CDR3 reads TGCAGCGTTGTTGATCGGGGTTGGGGGGCGGAGGAGACCCAGTACTTC. Encoded protein: CSVVDRGWGAEETQYF. Complete variable domain (other parts from reference TRBV29-1 and TRBJ2-5): SAVISQKPSRDICQRGTSLTIQCQVDSQVTMMFWYRQQPGQSLTLIATANQGSEATYESGFVIDKFPISRPNLTFSTLTVSNMSPEDSSIYLCSVVDRGWGAEETQYFGPGTRLLVL.

In nucleotides, the CDR3 is TGTGCCAGCAGTGACTCGGACAGGGGGCGAGGCGATGAGCAGTTCTTC. Its translation is CASSDSDRGRGDEQFF. This sequence joins TRBV6-4 and TRBJ2-1; 11 positions agree with TRBD1. The V and J ends lost 0 bases and 8 bases, in that order; junction bases with no gene match: 6. Germline loops: CDR1 MRHNA, CDR2 SNTAGT. The CDR3 is made up of 16 amino acids.

The chain joins TRBV27 to TRBJ2-7; 8 bases match TRBD1. V gave up 5 bases and J gave up 2 bases; unmatched junction bases: 5. Germline V gene data show CDR1 as MNHEY and CDR2 as SMNVEV (reference sequence). The CDR3 spans 14 residues. The CDR3 sequence is CASSLTGEAYEQYF. The CDR3, as DNA: TGTGCCAGCAGTCTGACAGGGGAGGCCTACGAGCAGTACTTC.

The chain carries TRBV7-3 and TRBJ2-2; tentatively, D is TRBD1 or TRBD2 (5 bases each). The CDR3 sequence is 16 residues long. Germline V lookup: CDR1 SGHTA, CDR2 FQGTGA. V lost 4 bases and J 0 bases, leaving 12 bases between the germline ends. CDR3 in DNA: TGTGCCAGCAGCTCCGAGGGGTACCCGAACACCGGGGAGCTGTTTTTT. Translating it yields CASSSEGYPNTGELFF.

The V call is TRBV4-3, the J call TRBJ2-1; D ambiguous. There are 14 residues in the CDR3. Germline CDR1 and CDR2: LGHNA and YSLEER. The V end was cut by 4 bases, the J end by 0 bases, with 7 bases between. The chain's CDR3 is CASSPPPSYNEQFF. The CDR3 region has the DNA TGCGCCAGCAGCCCACCACCCTCCTACAATGAGCAGTTCTTC.

This chain joins TRBV9 and TRBJ2-5; the match to TRBD2 covers 8 bases. V was clipped by 4 bases and J by 4 bases; unmatched bases: 3. Per germline, CDR1 SGDLS and CDR2 YYNGEE. The CDR3 is made up of 13 amino acids. CDR3 sequence: CASSPGRVETQYF. CDR3 in DNA: TGTGCCAGCAGCCCCGGGAGGGTAGAGACCCAGTACTTC.

The J gene is TRBJ1-1, the V gene TRBV7-8; D unresolved. The germline V and J ends were trimmed by 7 bases and 0 bases, with 12 bases remaining between them. This CDR3 spans 14 amino acids. CDR1 SGHVS and CDR2 FQNEAQ come from the germline V gene. CDR3 region: CASIDWRLNTEAFF. The CDR3 DNA sequence: TGTGCCAGCATCGACTGGAGGTTGAACACTGAAGCTTTCTTT.

The chain joins TRBV29-1 to TRBJ1-2, with D possibly matching TRBD1 (6 bases). V lost 4 bases to trimming and J lost 5 bases, with 14 bases between them. Germline CDR1 is SQVTM and CDR2 is ANQGSEA. The CDR3 spans 13 residues. This CDR3 is CSVVGAVAYGYTF. The DNA of the CDR3 is TGCAGCGTTGTGGGGGCCGTGGCTTATGGCTACACCTTC.

The DNA for the CDR3 is TGCAGCGTTGAAGTAGACGAGCAGTACTTC. The encoded protein is CSVEVDEQYF. The chain recombines TRBV29-1 with TRBJ2-7; D uncertain. Trimming removed 1 base from V and 5 bases from J, with 3 bases in between. CDR3 length: 10 residues. In germline, CDR1 is SQVTM, CDR2 ANQGSEA.

J is TRBJ1-2 and V is TRBV5-6; no reliable D call. The V end lost 0 bases, the J end lost 1 base, and 16 bases lay between the germline ends. The CDR3 runs to 17 residues. Germline V gene sequence: CDR1 SGHDT, CDR2 YYEEEE. CDR3 sequence (DNA): TGTGCCAGCAGCTTGGGAGGGAGTGGGATTCTTAACTATGGCTACACCTTC. This sequence encodes CASSLGGSGILNYGYTF. Variable domain in full (rest from reference TRBV5-6 and TRBJ1-2): DAGVTQSPTHLIKTRGQQVTLRCSPKSGHDTVSWYQQALGQGPQFIFQYYEEEERQRGNFPDRFSGHQFPNYSSELNVNALLLGDSALYLCASSLGGSGILNYGYTFGSGTRLTVV.

The chain is built from TRBV18 and TRBJ1-5, with no clear D. Per germline, CDR1 KGHSH and CDR2 LQKENI. Trimming cost V 2 bases and J 4 bases, with 9 bases left between them. This CDR3 is built from 14 residues. The CDR3 loop is CASSPDFGNQPQHF. The CDR3 region has the DNA TGTGCCAGCTCACCAGACTTCGGGAATCAGCCCCAGCATTTT.